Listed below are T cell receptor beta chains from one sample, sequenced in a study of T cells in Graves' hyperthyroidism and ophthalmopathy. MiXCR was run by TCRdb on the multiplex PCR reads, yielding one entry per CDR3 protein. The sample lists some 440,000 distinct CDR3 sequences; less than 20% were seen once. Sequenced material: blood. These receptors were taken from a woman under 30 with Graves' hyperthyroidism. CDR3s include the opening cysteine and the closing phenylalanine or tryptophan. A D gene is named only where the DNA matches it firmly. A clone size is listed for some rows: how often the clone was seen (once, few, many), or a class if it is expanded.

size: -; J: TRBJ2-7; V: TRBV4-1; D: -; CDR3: CASSHPEAESSYEQYF; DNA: TGCGCCAGCAGCCATCCGGAAGCGGAAAGCTCCTACGAGCAGTACTTC
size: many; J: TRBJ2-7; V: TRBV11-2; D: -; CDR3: CASSSAGLRHEQYF; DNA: TGTGCCAGCAGCTCGGCGGGACTCCGTCACGAGCAGTACTTC
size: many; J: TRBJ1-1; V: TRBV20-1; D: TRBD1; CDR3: CSARARTGWGLHTEAFF; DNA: TGCAGTGCTAGAGCGCGGACAGGGTGGGGTTTGCACACTGAAGCTTTCTTT
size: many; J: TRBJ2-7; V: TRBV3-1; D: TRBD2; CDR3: CASSHFVVTSGRALEQYF; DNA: TGTGCCAGCAGCCATTTCGTTGTGACTAGCGGGAGGGCCCTTGAGCAGTACTTC
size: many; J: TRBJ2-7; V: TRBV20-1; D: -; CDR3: CSANRGRTYEQYF; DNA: TGCAGTGCTAACCGGGGTAGGACCTACGAGCAGTACTTC
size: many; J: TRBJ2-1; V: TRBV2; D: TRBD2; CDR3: CASGDQGKIAGNEQFF; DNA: TGTGCCAGCGGAGACCAAGGTAAAATAGCGGGCAATGAGCAGTTCTTC
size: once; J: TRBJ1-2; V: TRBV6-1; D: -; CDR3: CASSPIHGYTF; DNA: TGTGCCAGCAGCCCCATCCATGGCTACACCTTC
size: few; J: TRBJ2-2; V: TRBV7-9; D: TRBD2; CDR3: CASSLAAGVISGELFF; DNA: TGTGCCAGCAGCTTAGCAGCGGGAGTGATCTCCGGGGAGCTGTTTTTT
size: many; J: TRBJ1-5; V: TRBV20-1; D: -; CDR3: CSATRGTGQNQPQHF; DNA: TGCAGTGCTACAAGAGGGACGGGACAAAATCAGCCCCAGCATTTT
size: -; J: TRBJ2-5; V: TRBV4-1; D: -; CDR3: CASSQRSGKETQYF; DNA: TGCGCCAGCAGCCAGAGGTCTGGGAAAGAGACCCAGTACTTC
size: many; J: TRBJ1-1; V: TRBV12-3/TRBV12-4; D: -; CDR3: CASTRSTEAFF; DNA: TGTGCCAGCACCCGGAGCACTGAAGCTTTCTTT
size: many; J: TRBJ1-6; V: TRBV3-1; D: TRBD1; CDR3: CASKGQGDSPLHF; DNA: TGTGCCAGCAAAGGACAGGGCGATTCACCCCTCCACTTT
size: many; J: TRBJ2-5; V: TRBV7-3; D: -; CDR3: CASSSFAQETQYF; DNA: TGTGCCAGCAGCTCCTTCGCGCAAGAGACCCAGTACTTC
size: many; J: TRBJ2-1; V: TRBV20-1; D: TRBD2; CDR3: CSAPTSGSRNEQFF; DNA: TGCAGTGCCCCGACTAGCGGGAGTAGGAATGAGCAGTTCTTC
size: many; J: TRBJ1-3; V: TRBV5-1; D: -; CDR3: CASSPDGAGNTIYF; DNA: TGCGCCAGCAGCCCCGATGGAGCTGGAAACACCATATATTTT
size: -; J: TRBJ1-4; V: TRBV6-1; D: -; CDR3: CASTGGEKLFF; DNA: TGTGCCAGCACTGGGGGTGAAAAACTGTTTTTT
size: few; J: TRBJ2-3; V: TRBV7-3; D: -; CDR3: CASSGTGPPDTQYF; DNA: TGTGCCAGCAGCGGGACGGGACCCCCAGATACGCAGTATTTT
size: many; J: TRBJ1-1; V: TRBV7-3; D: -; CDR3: CASSRQGGVNTEAFF; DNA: TGTGCCAGCAGCCGACAAGGAGGGGTGAACACTGAAGCTTTCTTT
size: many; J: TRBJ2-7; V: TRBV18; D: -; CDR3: CASSPTRDNAYEQYF; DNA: TGTGCCAGCTCACCCACCCGGGACAACGCATACGAGCAGTACTTC
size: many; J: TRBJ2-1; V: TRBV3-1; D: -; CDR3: CASSQEYIANEQFF; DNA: TGTGCCAGCAGCCAAGAGTATATAGCAAATGAGCAGTTCTTC
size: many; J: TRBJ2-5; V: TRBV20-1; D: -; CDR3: CSASRLGGETQYF; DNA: TGCAGTGCTAGTCGGTTAGGGGGAGAGACCCAGTACTTC
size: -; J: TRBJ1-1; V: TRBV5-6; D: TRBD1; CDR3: CASSLGRGQVNTEAFF; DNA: TGTGCCAGCAGCCTCGGACGGGGACAGGTGAACACTGAAGCTTTCTTT
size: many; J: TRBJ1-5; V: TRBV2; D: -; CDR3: CASSEYLFMVIGNQPQHF; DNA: TGTGCCAGCAGTGAATATCTTTTTATGGTTATCGGCAATCAGCCCCAGCATTTT
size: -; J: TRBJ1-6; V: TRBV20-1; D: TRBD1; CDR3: CSARNEGATPLHF; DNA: TGCAGTGCTAGAAATGAGGGGGCGACACCCCTCCACTTT
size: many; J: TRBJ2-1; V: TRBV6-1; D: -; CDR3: CASKVSHSYNEQFF; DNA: TGTGCCAGCAAGGTCAGTCACTCCTACAATGAGCAGTTCTTC
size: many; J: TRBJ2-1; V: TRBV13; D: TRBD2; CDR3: CASRSSGGRRSYNEQFF; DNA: TGTGCCAGCCGATCTAGCGGGGGGAGACGCTCCTACAATGAGCAGTTCTTC
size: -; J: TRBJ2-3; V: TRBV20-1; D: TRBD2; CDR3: CSARDWLAGLSRPSTDTQYF; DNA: TGCAGTGCTAGAGATTGGCTAGCGGGACTTTCGCGTCCTAGCACAGATACGCAGTATTTT
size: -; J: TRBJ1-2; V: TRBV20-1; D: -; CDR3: CSSGSDGYTF; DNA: TGCAGCTCAGGGTCGGATGGCTACACCTTC
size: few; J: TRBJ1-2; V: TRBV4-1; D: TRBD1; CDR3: CASSQPLKGDRGFSHGYTF; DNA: TGCGCCAGCAGCCAACCTCTAAAAGGGGACAGGGGGTTTAGTCATGGCTACACCTTC
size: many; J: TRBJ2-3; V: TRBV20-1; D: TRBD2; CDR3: CSARWTSGYTDTQYF; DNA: TGCAGTGCTAGGTGGACTAGCGGGTACACAGATACGCAGTATTTT
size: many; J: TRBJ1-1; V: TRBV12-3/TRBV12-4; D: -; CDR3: CASSPQRTENTEAFF; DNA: TGTGCCAGCAGCCCTCAGAGGACGGAGAACACTGAAGCTTTCTTT
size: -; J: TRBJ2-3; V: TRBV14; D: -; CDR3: CASSQGPRGQADTQYF; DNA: TGTGCCAGCAGCCAAGGACCCCGGGGGCAAGCAGATACGCAGTATTTT
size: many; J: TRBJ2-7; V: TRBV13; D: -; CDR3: CASSFLSDEQYF; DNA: TGTGCCAGCAGCTTTCTATCTGACGAGCAGTACTTC
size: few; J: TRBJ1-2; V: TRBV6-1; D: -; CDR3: CASSRAEYGYTF; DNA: TGTGCCAGCAGCCGGGCCGAGTATGGCTACACCTTC
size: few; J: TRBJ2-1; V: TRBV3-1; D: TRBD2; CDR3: CASSQDGLAGAYNEQFF; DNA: TGTGCCAGCAGCCAAGACGGGCTAGCGGGAGCTTACAATGAGCAGTTCTTC
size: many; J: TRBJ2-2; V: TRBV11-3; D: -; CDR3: CASSLGASRAGELFF; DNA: TGTGCCAGCAGCTTAGGGGCTAGCCGGGCCGGGGAGCTGTTTTTT
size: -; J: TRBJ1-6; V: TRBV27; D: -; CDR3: CASSSELSYNSPLHF; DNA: TGTGCCAGCAGTTCAGAGCTCTCCTATAATTCACCCCTCCACTTT
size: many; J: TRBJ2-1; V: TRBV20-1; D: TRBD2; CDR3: CSAAGTTFLHEQFF; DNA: TGCAGTGCCGCCGGGACTACTTTTTTGCATGAGCAGTTCTTC
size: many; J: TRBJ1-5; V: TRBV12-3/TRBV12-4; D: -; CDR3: CASSLTGLGNQPQHF; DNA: TGTGCCAGCAGTCTCACAGGGCTAGGCAATCAGCCCCAGCATTTT
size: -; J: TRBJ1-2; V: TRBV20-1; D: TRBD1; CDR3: CSARAGTGNYGYTF; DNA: TGCAGTGCTAGAGCCGGGACAGGGAACTATGGCTACACCTTC
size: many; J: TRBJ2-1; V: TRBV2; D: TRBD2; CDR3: CATGGAISYNEQFF; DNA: TGTGCCACGGGGGGGGCCATCTCCTACAATGAGCAGTTCTTC
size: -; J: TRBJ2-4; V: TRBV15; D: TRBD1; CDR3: CATSSWDRGNYRAKNIQYF; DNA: TGTGCCACCAGCAGTTGGGACAGGGGAAATTATAGGGCCAAAAACATTCAGTACTTC
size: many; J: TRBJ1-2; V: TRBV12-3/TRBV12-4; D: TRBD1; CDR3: CASSLRRGHSGYTF; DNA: TGTGCCAGCAGTTTACGGAGGGGGCATAGTGGCTACACCTTC
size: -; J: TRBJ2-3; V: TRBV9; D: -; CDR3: CASSPAPTDTQYF; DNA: TGTGCCAGCAGCCCGGCTCCCACGGATACGCAGTATTTT
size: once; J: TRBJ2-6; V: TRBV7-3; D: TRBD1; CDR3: CASSLGQIISGANVPTF; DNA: TGTGCCAGCAGCCTGGGACAGATTATCTCTGGGGCCAACGTCCCGACTTTC
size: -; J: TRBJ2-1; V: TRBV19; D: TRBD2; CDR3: CASSMIPSGPSSNEQFF; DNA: TGTGCCAGTAGTATGATCCCTAGCGGGCCTTCTTCCAATGAGCAGTTCTTC
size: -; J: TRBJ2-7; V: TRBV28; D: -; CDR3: CASSSIRGSASYEQYF; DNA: TGTGCCAGCAGTTCCATCCGGGGTAGCGCCTCCTACGAGCAGTACTTC
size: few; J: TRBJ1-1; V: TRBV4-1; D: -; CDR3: CASSQPTRTGLNTEAFF; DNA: TGCGCCAGCAGCCAACCAACGCGGACGGGTCTAAACACTGAAGCTTTCTTT